Listed below are T cell receptor beta chains from one sample, sequenced in a study of graft-versus-host responses after intestinal transplantation. Clones were sequenced by immunoSEQ multiplex PCR, and TCRdb holds only the in-frame ones, with some missing. The sample lists 55,000 to 70,000 clones; around 91% were seen once. The sequencing here drew on PBMCs, taken 118 days after intestinal transplantation. The receptors stem from a human patient who received an intestinal transplant, so some T cells may come from the graft donor. CDR3s include the opening cysteine and the closing phenylalanine or tryptophan. A D gene is named only where the DNA matches it firmly. Some rows mark clone size as missing; the rest say once, few, many or name a class of expanded clone.

V	size	J	D	DNA	CDR3
TRBV28	.	TRBJ2-3	.	TGTGCCAGCAGTTTTCTTGGGGGCACAGATACGCAGTATTTT	CASSFLGGTDTQYF
TRBV6-1	.	TRBJ2-3	TRBD1	TGTGCCAGCGCGGGACAGGGTTACTCAGATACGCAGTATTTT	CASAGQGYSDTQYF
TRBV4-1	.	TRBJ1-4	.	TGCGCCAGCAGCAGATCGACGGCAACTAATGAAAAACTGTTTTTT	CASSRSTATNEKLFF
TRBV2	.	TRBJ2-1	.	TGTGCCAGCAGTGACAGAATGAACCAGTTCTTC	CASSDRMNQFF
TRBV7-6	.	TRBJ1-1	TRBD1	TGTGCCAGCAGCTTAGACAGGGGGAACACTGAAGCTTTCTTT	CASSLDRGNTEAFF
TRBV18	.	TRBJ2-7	.	TGTGCCAGCTCACCAGCGGGGTACCACGAGCAGTACTTC	CASSPAGYHEQYF
TRBV5-4	.	TRBJ1-6	.	TGTGCCAGCAGCTTGGGTGTGGCCGGGAATAATTCACCCCTCCACTTT	CASSLGVAGNNSPLHF
TRBV13	.	TRBJ2-7	.	TGTGCCAGCAGCTTGGGGGATGCCTACGAGCAGTACTTC	CASSLGDAYEQYF
TRBV6-6	.	TRBJ2-6	.	TGTGCCAGCAGCGAACAGGCCTCTGGGGCCAACGTCCTGACTTTC	CASSEQASGANVLTF
TRBV19	.	TRBJ2-7	TRBD2	TGTGCCAGTAGCGTAGCGGGAGGGCCCTACGAGCAGTACTTC	CASSVAGGPYEQYF
TRBV30	.	TRBJ2-2	TRBD2	TGTGCCTGGAGTCCCAGCGGGGGGGCCTACACCGGGGAGCTGTTTTTT	CAWSPSGGAYTGELFF
TRBV18	.	TRBJ1-4	TRBD1	TGTGCCAGCTCATCCCCGGGACAGGCTTATGAAAAACTGTTTTTT	CASSSPGQAYEKLFF
TRBV7-9	once	TRBJ1-4	.	TGTGCCAGCAGCTTAGTCGAGGGGGGTAATGAAAAACTGTTTTTT	CASSLVEGGNEKLFF
TRBV4-1	few	TRBJ2-2	.	TGCGCCAGCAGCCAATGGAACACCGGGGAGCTGTTTTTT	CASSQWNTGELFF
TRBV2	.	TRBJ1-1	.	TGTGCCAGCAGTCGGGGGGTGAACACTGAAGCTTTCTTT	CASSRGVNTEAFF
TRBV5-4	.	TRBJ2-6	.	TGTGCCAGCAGCCAGTCCACTGGGGCCAACGTCCTGACTTTC	CASSQSTGANVLTF
TRBV21-1	.	TRBJ1-6	.	TGTGCCAGCACCTGGACAGGGAGGAAGAATTCACCCCTCCACTTT	CASTWTGRKNSPLHF
TRBV2	few	TRBJ1-5	.	TGTGCCAGCGGGAATCAGCCCCAGCATTTT	CASGNQPQHF
TRBV15	.	TRBJ1-2	TRBD1	TGTGCCACCAGCAGAGATCAGGGGGGCTACTATGGCTACACCTTC	CATSRDQGGYYGYTF
TRBV18	.	TRBJ2-3	TRBD1	TGTGCCAGCTCACTCGACAGGGGAACAGATACGCAGTATTTT	CASSLDRGTDTQYF
TRBV18	.	TRBJ2-7	TRBD1	TGTGCCAGCTCACCTCCAGGGGGCCCCGACGAGCAGTACTTC	CASSPPGGPDEQYF
TRBV18	once	TRBJ2-7	.	TGTGCCAGCTCACCACCCGACAGACCCTACGAGCAGTACTTC	CASSPPDRPYEQYF
TRBV6-6	.	TRBJ2-2	.	TGTGCCAGCAGTTACGGGACGACCGGGGAGCTGTTTTTT	CASSYGTTGELFF
TRBV27	.	TRBJ2-5	.	TGTGCCAGCAGTTTTACCCTGGGCCAGGGTAAAGAGACCCAGTACTTC	CASSFTLGQGKETQYF
TRBV19	.	TRBJ1-1	.	TGTGCCAGTATAGGGCGTCTTGGGGGGAACACTGAAGCTTTCTTT	CASIGRLGGNTEAFF
TRBV7-6	.	TRBJ1-4	.	TGTGCCAGCAGCCCAACCCCCCTAGGGGATGAAAAACTGTTTTTT	CASSPTPLGDEKLFF
TRBV19	.	TRBJ2-3	TRBD2	TGTGCCACTAGGTTCACTAGCGGGGGGGCCGGCACAGATACGCAGTATTTT	CATRFTSGGAGTDTQYF
TRBV2	.	TRBJ2-2	.	TGTGCCAGCAGTGGAGATGGACAGGGAGGGTCCGGGGAGCTGTTTTTT	CASSGDGQGGSGELFF
TRBV29-1	.	TRBJ2-5	.	TGCAGCGTGTGGGTTTGGGAGACCCAGTACTTC	CSVWVWETQYF
TRBV18	.	TRBJ2-6	.	TGTGCCAGCTCAGAGACAGTCTTTGGGGGGGCCAACGTCCTGACTTTC	CASSETVFGGANVLTF
TRBV7-9	.	TRBJ2-2	.	TGTGCCAGCAGCTTAGATGGGAACTCTGGGGAGCTGTTTTTT	CASSLDGNSGELFF
TRBV19	.	TRBJ1-4	.	TGTGCCAGTAAAGACCTACTATATGAAAAACTGTTTTTT	CASKDLLYEKLFF
TRBV9	few	TRBJ2-6	.	TGTGCCAGCAGTCCGAGCTCTGGGGCCAACGTCCTGACTTTC	CASSPSSGANVLTF
TRBV5-6	.	TRBJ2-7	TRBD2	TGTGCCAGCAGCCTGCTTAGCGGGGGGGCAGTCAACGAGCAGTACTTC	CASSLLSGGAVNEQYF
TRBV7-8	.	TRBJ2-1	.	TGTGCCAGCAGCTTGCCTCTTACAGACAATGAGCAGTTCTTC	CASSLPLTDNEQFF
TRBV14	.	TRBJ2-5	.	TGTGCCAGCAGCCAAGCCAGGGTGAAGACCCAGTACTTC	CASSQARVKTQYF
TRBV5-1	.	TRBJ2-7	TRBD2	TGCGCCAGCAGCTTTGACGCTAGCGGAAACTCCTACGAGCAGTACTTC	CASSFDASGNSYEQYF
TRBV5-1	.	TRBJ1-1	.	TGCGCCAGCAGCTTGTCAGAGCCCTGGGGTATGAACACTGAAGCTTTCTTT	CASSLSEPWGMNTEAFF
TRBV27	.	TRBJ2-7	.	TGTGCCAGCAGTTTAAGACAGGTTTTTCCCTACGAGCAGTACTTC	CASSLRQVFPYEQYF
TRBV28	.	TRBJ2-7	.	TGTGCCAGCAGTTTTAGGGGAGAGGGGCAGTACTTC	CASSFRGEGQYF
TRBV6-5	.	TRBJ1-5	.	TGTGCCAGCAGTGGACATAGCAATCAGCCCCAGCATTTT	CASSGHSNQPQHF
TRBV6-1	.	TRBJ2-1	.	TGTGCCAGCAGTGAACCGGGGAGCCGCAATGAGCAGTTCTTC	CASSEPGSRNEQFF
TRBV7-2	.	TRBJ2-1	.	TGTGCCAGCAGCTTTTTTCCGGGACGGTCCTACAATGAGCAGTTCTTC	CASSFFPGRSYNEQFF
TRBV5-8	.	TRBJ2-1	.	TGTGCCAGCAGCTTCAGGAATGAGCAGTTCTTC	CASSFRNEQFF
TRBV5-1	.	TRBJ2-3	.	TGCGCCAGCAGCTTGACGCCCGACAGCACAGATACGCAGTATTTT	CASSLTPDSTDTQYF
TRBV2	.	TRBJ2-7	.	TGTGCCAGCAACGATCAGGGGCCCACCTACGAGCAGTACTTC	CASNDQGPTYEQYF
TRBV15	.	TRBJ1-2	TRBD1	TGTGCCACCAGCGCCAGGACAGGGTCGGCCTATGGCTACACCTTC	CATSARTGSAYGYTF
TRBV5-6	.	TRBJ2-7	TRBD1	TGTGCCAGCAGTACGGACAGGGACTACGAGCAGTACTTC	CASSTDRDYEQYF
TRBV28	.	TRBJ1-1	.	TGTGCCAGCAGTTCGGGCGGTGCTTCCACTGAAGCTTTCTTT	CASSSGGASTEAFF
TRBV7-9	.	TRBJ1-2	.	TGTGCCAGCAGCTTAATCGACAACTACGATGGCTACACCTTC	CASSLIDNYDGYTF
TRBV20-1	.	TRBJ2-1	.	TGCAGTGCTAGGCATGACAATGAGCAGTTCTTC	CSARHDNEQFF
TRBV7-3	.	TRBJ2-7	.	TGTGCCAGCAGCCCGCACTCAATTATGCCCTACGAGCAGTACTTC	CASSPHSIMPYEQYF
TRBV29-1	.	TRBJ2-5	.	TGCAGCGGCGCGGGACTCCTGGCAGGAGAGACCCAGTACTTC	CSGAGLLAGETQYF
TRBV4-1	once	TRBJ1-2	.	TGCGCCAGCAGTCTAAAATCGGGGGCGAACTATGGCTACACCTTC	CASSLKSGANYGYTF
TRBV7-2	.	TRBJ2-5	TRBD2	TGTGCCAGCAGCCGAGGACTAGCGGGGGCCTGGGAGACCCAGTACTTC	CASSRGLAGAWETQYF
TRBV5-1	.	TRBJ1-2	.	TGCGCCAGCAGCTTGGACGACTCCATCTATGGCTACACCTTC	CASSLDDSIYGYTF
TRBV7-9	few	TRBJ2-1	TRBD2	TGTGCCAGCAGCTTACATAGAAGTTGGCGGGAGTGGGGCAATGAGCAGTTCTTC	CASSLHRSWREWGNEQFF
TRBV4-1	once	TRBJ2-5	.	TGCGCCAGCGAAGACTATCAAGAGACCCAGTACTTC	CASEDYQETQYF